The 20 T cell receptor beta chains below all came from one sample that was sequenced in a study of T-cell reconstitution after alpha-beta-depleted transplantation in children. It was with unique molecular identifiers that the TCRbeta library was prepared. One entry per CDR3 protein results from TCRdb running MiXCR on the PCR reads. The sample lists hundreds of thousands of distinct CDR3 sequences; around a sixth were seen once. This specimen was PBMCs from the stem cell graft donor, taken from the stem cell graft. Source of these receptors: a human donor who donated a stem cell graft to a child with acute myeloid leukemia.

The J gene is TRBJ2-6, the V gene TRBV27; D is unresolved. Trimming stripped 6 bases from V and 4 bases from J, with 10 bases between. Germline lookup yields CDR1 MNHEY and CDR2 SMNVEV (reference sequence). The CDR3 is 14 amino acids. CDR3 bases: TGTGCCAGCAGACTCCTGGGCGGGGCCAACGTCCTGACTTTC. Protein sequence: CASRLLGGANVLTF. Supplemented by reference TRBV27 and TRBJ2-6, the full variable domain reads EAQVTQNPRYLITVTGKKLTVTCSQNMNHEYMSWYRQDPGLGLRQIYYSMNVEVTDKGDVPEGYKVSRKEKRNFPLILESPSPNQTSLYFCASRLLGGANVLTFGAGSRLTVL.

In its sample, this clonotype was seen many times. The V and J genes are TRBV10-1 and TRBJ2-3; D might be TRBD2 (7 bases). Trimming cost V 2 bases and J 5 bases, with 14 bases left between them. Germline lookup yields CDR1 WNHNN and CDR2 SYGVQD (reference sequence). This CDR3 is 15 amino acids long. The CDR3 loop is CASSEVGGARDTQYF. The CDR3 DNA sequence: TGCGCCAGCAGTGAGGTTGGGGGGGCCCGAGATACGCAGTATTTT.

To note about this clonotype: This may come from a read error, since a much larger clone is one base off. The gene calls are TRBV20-1 and TRBJ2-1, with 7 bases fitting TRBD2. From germline, CDR1 is DFQATT and CDR2 SNEGSKA (reference sequence). This CDR3 spans 12 amino acids. CDR3 coding DNA: TGCAGTGCTCTTCCTGGGGGGGTTGAGCATTTCTTC. The encoded protein is CSALPGGVEHFF.

This clonotype showed up many times. J is TRBJ2-7 and V is TRBV12-3 or TRBV12-4; D gene unclear. V was clipped by 1 base and J by 9 bases, with 10 bases between them. This CDR3 region has 12 residues. The CDR3: CASSLGPGAQYF. CDR3 nucleotide sequence: TGTGCCAGCAGTTTAGGGCCTGGCGCGCAGTACTTC.

This clonotype has more than one count but fewer than ten. The J gene is TRBJ2-7, the V gene TRBV4-3; D is unclear. Per the germline V gene, CDR1 is LGHNA and CDR2 is YSLEER. This CDR3 spans 14 amino acids. V was cut by 1 base and J by 2 bases, with 9 bases left in between. The CDR3 spells CASSQGVGPYEQYF. The CDR3 region has the DNA TGCGCCAGCAGCCAAGGAGTCGGTCCCTACGAGCAGTACTTC.

There are many counts of this clonotype. This sequence joins TRBV7-2 and TRBJ2-1, with a possible D match to TRBD1 (6 bases). The CDR3 covers 15 residues. Deletions cut 4 bases from V and 6 bases from J, with 16 bases between. The germline CDR1 and CDR2 sequences are SGHTA and FQGNSA. DNA for the CDR3: TGTGCCAGCAGCTCCAGGGGAATTGGGGTCAATGAGCAGTTCTTC. Encoded protein: CASSSRGIGVNEQFF.

In this sample, this clonotype turned up a few times. V is TRBV7-9 and J is TRBJ2-7, with D perhaps assigned TRBD1 or TRBD2 (5 bases each). CDR1 SEHNR and CDR2 FQNEAQ come from the germline V gene (reference sequence). V dropped 5 bases and J dropped 5 bases, with 16 bases sitting between them. The CDR3 length is 14 residues. CDR3 nucleotide sequence: TGTGCCAGCAGCCACGCACAGGAGGTGGACGAGCAGTACTTC. Its translation: CASSHAQEVDEQYF.

The chain carries TRBV20-1 and TRBJ2-7; D gene unclear. The CDR3 spans 14 residues. The germline V gene has CDR1 DFQATT and CDR2 SNEGSKA (reference sequence). Trimming took off 5 bases at V and 2 bases at J, with 16 bases between the two ends. This chain's CDR3 is CSARLRATTYEQYF. The CDR3 DNA sequence: TGCAGTGCTCGTCTTCGCGCGACGACCTACGAGCAGTACTTC.

A few counts support this clonotype. V gene TRBV9 combines with J gene TRBJ1-6; tentative D call: TRBD1 (6 bases). There are 17 residues in the CDR3. The V gene's germline CDR1 is SGDLS and CDR2 YYNGEE. Between the trimmed V and J ends, which lost 4 bases and 7 bases, there was a span of 21 bases. CDR3 region: CASSPHHTGTGNSPLHF. The CDR3 coding sequence is TGTGCCAGCAGCCCCCACCACACAGGGACTGGGAATTCACCCCTCCACTTT.

This clonotype was counted between two and nine times. This rearrangement joins TRBV7-9 to TRBJ2-5, with D perhaps TRBD2 (6 bases). The germline CDR1 and CDR2 sequences are SEHNR and FQNEAQ (reference sequence). The CDR3 is 15 amino acids. V lost 4 bases, J lost 4 bases, and 16 bases lay in between. CDR3 sequence: CASSYSTAEGETQYF. CDR3 sequence (DNA): TGTGCCAGCAGCTATTCGACCGCGGAGGGAGAGACCCAGTACTTC.

This rearrangement joins TRBV11-2 to TRBJ2-1, with D tentatively TRBD1 (6 bases). The germline gives CDR1 SGHAT, CDR2 FQNNGV. V was cut by 5 bases and J by 1 base, with 21 bases left in between. The CDR3 consists of 18 residues. CDR3 DNA: TGTGCCAGCAGCCGTTATGCCGGGACATTAAGTTCCTACAATGAGCAGTTCTTC. As protein: CASSRYAGTLSSYNEQFF.

The rearrangement joins TRBV7-9 to TRBJ1-4; D unresolved. Looked up from germline, CDR1 is SEHNR and CDR2 is FQNEAQ (reference sequence). Trimming removed 1 base from V and 8 bases from J, with 11 bases in between. This CDR3 has 14 amino acids. This CDR3 is CASSLEAHLEKLFF. CDR3 coding DNA: TGTGCCAGCAGCTTAGAAGCTCACCTCGAAAAACTGTTTTTT.

This clonotype was counted a few times. In DNA, the CDR3 is TGTGCCAGCAGTCCCACCGGGACAGGGGGGGTCTACAATGAGCAGTTCTTC. Its translation: CASSPTGTGGVYNEQFF. This chain connects TRBV6-1 to TRBJ2-1, with 11 bases aligning to TRBD1. Germline V gene lookup returns CDR1 MNHNS and CDR2 SASEGT. The CDR3 is 17 amino acids. V dropped 5 bases and J dropped 3; count of bases not matched to a gene: 9.

This clonotype was counted between two and nine times. The J gene is TRBJ2-7, the V gene TRBV20-1, with 7 bases that match TRBD2. Germline V gives CDR1 DFQATT, CDR2 SNEGSKA (reference sequence). The CDR3 sequence is 16 residues long. With 3 bases clipped from V and 2 bases from J, the junction kept 13 bases outside the gene matches. The DNA of the CDR3 is TGCAGTGCTAGTCCCCCTGACGGGGGGACCGCCTACGAGCAGTACTTC. Translating gives CSASPPDGGTAYEQYF.

This clonotype was seen a handful of times. CDR3 loop: CASSLGGLASNEQFF. The CDR3 DNA reads as TGCGCCAGCAGCTTGGGGGGACTAGCGTCCAATGAGCAGTTCTTC. The chain is built from TRBV5-1 and TRBJ2-1, with 10 bases aligning to TRBD2. The CDR3 covers 15 residues. Losses at the gene ends were 0 bases for V and 6 bases for J; bases not matched to a gene: 3. From germline, CDR1 is SGHRS and CDR2 YFSETQ. The full variable domain, in which reference TRBV5-1 and TRBJ2-1 provide the parts outside the CDR3, is KAGVTQTPRYLIKTRGQQVTLSCSPISGHRSVSWYQQTPGQGLQFLFEYFSETQRNKGNFPGRFSGRQFSNSRSEMNVSTLELGDSALYLCASSLGGLASNEQFFGPGTRLTVL.

This clonotype was detected a few times. This CDR3 reads CSVETGYGIQYF. The CDR3 nucleotides read TGCAGCGTTGAAACTGGATACGGCATTCAGTACTTC. The chain employs TRBV29-1 and TRBJ2-4; D call uncertain. With 2 bases removed from V and 9 bases from J, the gap between germline ends came to 11 bases. Germline lookup yields CDR1 SQVTM and CDR2 ANQGSEA. The CDR3 is made up of 12 amino acids.

As to this clonotype: This may be a read error, as it is one base from a much larger clone. V gene TRBV20-1 combines with J gene TRBJ2-5; TRBD2 aligns across 9 bases. The length of the CDR3 is 12 residues. Germline-derived CDR1 and CDR2 are DFQATT and SNEGSKA (reference sequence). The CDR3 sequence: CSAQTSGESQYF. The CDR3 nucleotides are TGCAGTGCTCAGACTAGCGGAGAGAGCCAGTACTTC.

This clonotype appeared many times. This chain links TRBV20-1 with TRBJ2-5, with D perhaps being TRBD1 or TRBD2 (6 bases each). The CDR3 consists of 13 residues. The germline V gene has CDR1 DFQATT and CDR2 SNEGSKA (reference sequence). Between the trimmed V and J ends, which lost 6 bases and 5 bases, there was a span of 16 bases. CDR3 in amino acids: CSARHTGRETQYF. The DNA for the CDR3 is TGCAGTGCCAGACACACAGGGAGGGAGACCCAGTACTTC.

This clonotype was counted many times. The rearrangement joins TRBV20-1 to TRBJ2-7; a possible D gene is TRBD2 (6 bases). From germline, CDR1 is DFQATT and CDR2 SNEGSKA (reference sequence). With 3 bases removed from V and 3 bases from J, the gap between germline ends came to 9 bases. The CDR3 spans 12 residues. In nucleotides, the CDR3 is TGCAGTGCTAGGGAGGGATTCTACGAGCAGTACGTC. Translating it yields CSAREGFYEQYV.

In its sample, this clonotype was seen many times. The chain recombines TRBV4-3 with TRBJ2-1; 9 nucleotides line up with TRBD1. V lost 0 bases, J lost 6 bases, and 3 bases stayed unmatched. The CDR3 is 15 amino acids. Germline V gene data show CDR1 as LGHNA and CDR2 as YSLEER. The CDR3 nucleotides read TGCGCCAGCAGCCAAGATAAGGGACAGGGCAATGAGCAGTTCTTC. Translating gives CASSQDKGQGNEQFF.